Listed here is a single T cell receptor beta chain. The antigen is undetermined. Then a second PCR, running roughly 7 to 11 cycles, was carried out with a sample-barcoded 5' primer and a J-beta primer mix. TCRdb called the 5' RACE reads again in MiXCR, with one record for every CDR3 protein. The table lists hundreds of thousands of distinct CDR3 sequences, roughly 50% of them singletons. Germline values: CDR1 MNHNS, CDR2 SASEGT. V was shortened by 6 bases and J by 5 bases, with 19 bases between the two germline ends. The CDR3 has 15 amino acids. The data are from a study of blood T cells in healthy people across ages. The study, taken as a whole, reports: Reliance upon unsorted PBMCs precluded definitive naive versus antigen-experienced comparison. Long-lived donors exceeded aged donors in naive CD4+ cells and diversity.

The chain carries TRBV6-1 and TRBJ1-1, with TRBD1 as a possible D gene (6 bases). This receptor was taken from a man between 60 and 70 years old in good health. Sequencing input: blood. The CDR3 reads CASRTAGAGITEAFF. The CDR3 DNA follows: TGTGCCAGCAGAACGGCAGGGGCGGGAATTACTGAAGCTTTCTTT.